Below, 13 T cell receptor beta chains from the same sample are listed, as sequenced in a study of cytomegalovirus exposure and HLA in healthy donors. With 60 Vbeta and 13 Jbeta primers, the PCR was carried out. Produced via immunoSEQ multiplex PCR; TCRdb's table is partial and in-frame only. The data contain roughly 110,000 clones, around three quarters of them singletons. The sequencing sample was made of PBMCs. These receptors were obtained from a woman aged 18-29 years in good health and CMV-seropositive.

The gene calls are TRBV5-1 and TRBJ2-3, with D possibly being TRBD1 (5 bases). Germline V lookup: CDR1 SGHRS, CDR2 YFSETQ. Between the trimmed V and J ends, which lost 0 bases and 3 bases, there was a span of 11 bases. This CDR3 is 15 amino acids long. CDR3 region: CASSLGTSPTDTQYF. The CDR3 coding sequence is TGCGCCAGCAGCTTGGGGACATCCCCAACAGATACGCAGTATTTT.

The chain combines TRBV4-1 with TRBJ1-1, with 8 bases identical to TRBD1. This CDR3 spans 13 amino acids. Germline V CDR1 and CDR2: MGHRA, YSYEKL. Trimming cost V 1 base and J 13 bases; bases outside gene matches: 8. The CDR3 region is CASSQALGQDVFF. CDR3 nucleotide sequence: TGCGCCAGCAGCCAAGCGTTGGGACAGGATGTTTTCTTT.

Details on this clone: Additional DNA sequences in this sample encode the identical CDR3. The V and J genes are TRBV5-1 and TRBJ1-1, with TRBD1 as a possible D gene (6 bases). Germline assignment: CDR1 SGHRS and CDR2 YFSETQ. The CDR3 has 14 amino acids. V gave up 4 bases and J gave up 2 bases, with 12 bases separating them. The CDR3 reads CASSLLQGNTEAFF. In DNA form, the CDR3 reads TGCGCCAGCAGCCTTTTACAGGGTAACACTGAAGCTTTCTTT. Filled out from reference TRBV5-1 and TRBJ1-1, the complete variable domain reads KAGVTQTPRYLIKTRGQQVTLSCSPISGHRSVSWYQQTPGQGLQFLFEYFSETQRNKGNFPGRFSGRQFSNSRSEMNVSTLELGDSALYLCASSLLQGNTEAFFGQGTRLTVV.

As DNA, the CDR3 is TGTGCCACCAGCAGTCTGACGGGAGGGGACGCCTACGAGCAGTACTTC. Translation gives CATSSLTGGDAYEQYF. The chain recombines TRBV15 with TRBJ2-7; 8 bases agree with TRBD2. J was trimmed by 2 bases and V by 3 bases; bases with no gene match: 9. There are 16 residues in the CDR3. The germline V gene has CDR1 LNHNV and CDR2 YYDKDF (reference sequence).

This chain uses TRBV25-1 with TRBJ1-4; 7 positions match TRBD1. The V gene end was trimmed by 5 bases and the J gene end by 4 bases; junction bases not matched to a gene: 13. The CDR3 extends over 17 amino acids. Germline CDR1 is MGHDK and CDR2 is SYGVNS. This chain's CDR3 is CASSYLLTGVDNEKLFF. DNA of the CDR3: TGTGCCAGCAGTTACCTCCTCACAGGGGTAGATAATGAAAAACTGTTTTTT.

The chain joins TRBV5-1 to TRBJ2-1; tentative D call: TRBD2 (5 bases). V was shortened by 0 bases and J by 8 bases, with 24 bases between the two germline ends. In germline, CDR1 is SGHRS, CDR2 YFSETQ. This CDR3 has 18 amino acids. This CDR3 is CASSLVWRATRQRDEQFF. The DNA for the CDR3 is TGCGCCAGCAGCTTGGTATGGCGGGCTACGCGGCAGCGCGATGAGCAGTTCTTC.

Only a few counts were recorded for this clone. The V gene is TRBV29-1, the J gene TRBJ1-2; 7 positions agree with TRBD1. The CDR3 consists of 10 residues. Germline trimming cut 7 bases from V and 6 bases from J; bases unmatched to any gene: 2. Germline CDR1 SQVTM, CDR2 ANQGSEA. This CDR3 is CSAQGDGYTF. The CDR3 coding sequence is TGCAGCGCCCAGGGGGATGGCTACACCTTC.

This clone was seen a handful of times. The chain combines TRBV30 with TRBJ1-6, with TRBD1 identical over 8 bases. The V gene end was trimmed by 0 bases and the J gene end by 2 bases; junction bases not matched to a gene: 9. The CDR3 is made up of 18 amino acids. Germline V gene lookup returns CDR1 GTSNPN and CDR2 SVGIG (reference sequence). The chain's CDR3 is CAWSVRQGARTYNSPLHF. For the CDR3, the DNA is TGTGCCTGGAGTGTACGGCAGGGGGCACGGACCTATAATTCACCCCTCCACTTT.

This clone was picked up a small number of times. The chain couples TRBV6-1 to TRBJ2-3; D is unresolved. Trimming stripped 4 bases from V and 1 base from J, with 12 bases between. From germline, CDR1 is MNHNS and CDR2 SASEGT. The CDR3 is 15 residues long. The CDR3 DNA is TGTGCCAGCAGTGGGAAAAACACAGGCACAGATACGCAGTATTTT. Residues: CASSGKNTGTDTQYF.

The V gene is TRBV19, the J gene TRBJ2-1; D uncertain. V gave up 0 bases and J gave up 5 bases, with 11 bases separating them. The CDR3 consists of 15 residues. The germline V gene has CDR1 LNHDA and CDR2 SQIVND (reference sequence). CDR3 sequence: CASSIDPQSHNEQFF. As DNA, the CDR3 is TGTGCCAGTAGTATAGACCCACAGTCACACAATGAGCAGTTCTTC.

This chain links TRBV27 with TRBJ2-5; 10 positions agree with TRBD2. With 5 bases clipped from V and 2 bases from J, the junction kept 5 bases outside the gene matches. Germline CDR1 reads MNHEY; CDR2 reads SMNVEV (reference sequence). The CDR3 extends over 15 amino acids. CDR3 residues: CASSPAAGGQETQYF. CDR3 bases: TGTGCCAGCAGTCCAGCAGCGGGAGGGCAAGAGACCCAGTACTTC.

This chain connects TRBV5-1 to TRBJ2-2; D might be TRBD1 (5 bases). Trimming took off 4 bases at V and 5 bases at J, with 15 bases between the two ends. This CDR3 spans 15 amino acids. Germline V lookup: CDR1 SGHRS, CDR2 YFSETQ. As DNA, the CDR3 is TGCGCCAGCAGCCCGAGCGCTAGGGGTACCGGGGAGCTGTTTTTT. Protein: CASSPSARGTGELFF. Full variable domain (missing parts from reference TRBV5-1 and TRBJ2-2): KAGVTQTPRYLIKTRGQQVTLSCSPISGHRSVSWYQQTPGQGLQFLFEYFSETQRNKGNFPGRFSGRQFSNSRSEMNVSTLELGDSALYLCASSPSARGTGELFFGEGSRLTVL.

This clone appeared a few times. The rearrangement uses TRBV5-1 and TRBJ2-1; D is perhaps TRBD2 (5 bases). Trimming took off 4 bases at V and 2 bases at J, with 22 bases between the two ends. CDR1 is SGHRS and CDR2 is YFSETQ in the germline V gene. There are 18 residues in the CDR3. CDR3 nucleotide sequence: TGCGCCAGCAGCCCGCAAGCTCTAGGAGCCGGGGCCTACAATGAGCAGTTCTTC. Amino acid sequence: CASSPQALGAGAYNEQFF.